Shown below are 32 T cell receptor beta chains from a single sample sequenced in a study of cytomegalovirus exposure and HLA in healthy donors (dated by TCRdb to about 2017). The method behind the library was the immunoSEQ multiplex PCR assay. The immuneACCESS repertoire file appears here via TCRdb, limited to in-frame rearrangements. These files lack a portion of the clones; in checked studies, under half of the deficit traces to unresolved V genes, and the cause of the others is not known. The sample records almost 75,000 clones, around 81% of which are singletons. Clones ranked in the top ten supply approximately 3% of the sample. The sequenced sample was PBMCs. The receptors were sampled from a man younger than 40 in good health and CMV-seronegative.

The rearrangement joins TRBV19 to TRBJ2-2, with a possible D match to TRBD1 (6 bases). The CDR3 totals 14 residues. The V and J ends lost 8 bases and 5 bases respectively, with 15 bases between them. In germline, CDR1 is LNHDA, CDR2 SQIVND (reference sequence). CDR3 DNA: TGTGCCAGTTCCAGGGACACACTGACCGGGGAGCTGTTTTTT. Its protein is CASSRDTLTGELFF.

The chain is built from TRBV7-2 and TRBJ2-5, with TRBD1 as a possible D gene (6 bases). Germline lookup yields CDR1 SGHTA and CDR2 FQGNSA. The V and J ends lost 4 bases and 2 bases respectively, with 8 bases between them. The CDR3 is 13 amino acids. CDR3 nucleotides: TGTGCCAGCAGCTCAGGGGTGCAAGAGACCCAGTACTTC. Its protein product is CASSSGVQETQYF.

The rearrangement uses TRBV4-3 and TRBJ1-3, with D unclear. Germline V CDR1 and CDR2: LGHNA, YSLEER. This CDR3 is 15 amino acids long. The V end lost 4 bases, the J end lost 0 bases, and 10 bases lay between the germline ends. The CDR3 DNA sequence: TGCGCCAGCAGCCGAGAACAGTTCTCTGGAAACACCATATATTTT. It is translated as CASSREQFSGNTIYF.

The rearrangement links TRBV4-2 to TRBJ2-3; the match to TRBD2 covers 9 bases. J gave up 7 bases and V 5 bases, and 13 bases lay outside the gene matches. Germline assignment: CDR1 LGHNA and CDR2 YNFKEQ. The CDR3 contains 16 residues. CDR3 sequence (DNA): TGTGCCAGCAGCACCCCCAGCGGGGGGAAAGTATATACGCAGTATTTT. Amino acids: CASSTPSGGKVYTQYF.

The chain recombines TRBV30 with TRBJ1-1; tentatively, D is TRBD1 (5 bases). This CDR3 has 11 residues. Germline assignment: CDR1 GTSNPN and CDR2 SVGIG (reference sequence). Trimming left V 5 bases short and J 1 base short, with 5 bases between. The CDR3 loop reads CAWDRNTEAFF. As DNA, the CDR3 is TGTGCCTGGGACAGGAACACTGAAGCTTTCTTT.

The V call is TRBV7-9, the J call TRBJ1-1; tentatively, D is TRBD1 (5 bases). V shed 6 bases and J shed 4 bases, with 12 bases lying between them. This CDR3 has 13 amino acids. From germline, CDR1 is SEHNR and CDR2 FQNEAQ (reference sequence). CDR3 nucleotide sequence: TGTGCCAGCAGATCGGGGGGAGGCACTGAAGCTTTCTTT. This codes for CASRSGGGTEAFF.

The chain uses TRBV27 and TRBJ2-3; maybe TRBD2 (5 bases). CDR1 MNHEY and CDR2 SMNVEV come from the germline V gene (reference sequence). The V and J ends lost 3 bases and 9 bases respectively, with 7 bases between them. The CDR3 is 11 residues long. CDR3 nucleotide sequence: TGTGCCAGCAGTTTTTCGGGGACGCAGTATTTT. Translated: CASSFSGTQYF.

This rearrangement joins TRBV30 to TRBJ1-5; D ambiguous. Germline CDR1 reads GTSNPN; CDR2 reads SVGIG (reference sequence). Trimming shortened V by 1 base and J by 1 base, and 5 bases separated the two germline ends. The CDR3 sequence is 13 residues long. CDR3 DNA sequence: TGTGCCTGGAGTGGTCTCAGCAATCAGCCCCAGCATTTT. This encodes CAWSGLSNQPQHF.

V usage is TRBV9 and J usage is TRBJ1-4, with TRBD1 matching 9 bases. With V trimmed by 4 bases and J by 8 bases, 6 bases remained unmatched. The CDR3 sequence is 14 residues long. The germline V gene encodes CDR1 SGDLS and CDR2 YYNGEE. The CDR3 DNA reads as TGTGCCAGCAGCCCACAGGGGGCAAGAGAAAAACTGTTTTTT. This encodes CASSPQGAREKLFF.

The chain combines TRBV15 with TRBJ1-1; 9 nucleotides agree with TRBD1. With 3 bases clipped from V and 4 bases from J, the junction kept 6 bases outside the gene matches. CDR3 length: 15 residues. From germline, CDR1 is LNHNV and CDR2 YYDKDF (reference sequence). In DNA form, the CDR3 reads TGTGCCACCAGCAGGAGGACAGGGGTGGGCACTGAAGCTTTCTTT. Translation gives CATSRRTGVGTEAFF.

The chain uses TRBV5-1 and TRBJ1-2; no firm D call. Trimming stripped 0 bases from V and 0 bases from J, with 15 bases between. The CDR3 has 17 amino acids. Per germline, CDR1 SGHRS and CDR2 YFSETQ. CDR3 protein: CASSLAGRGRANYGYTF. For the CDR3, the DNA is TGCGCCAGCAGCTTGGCGGGTCGGGGAAGGGCTAACTATGGCTACACCTTC.

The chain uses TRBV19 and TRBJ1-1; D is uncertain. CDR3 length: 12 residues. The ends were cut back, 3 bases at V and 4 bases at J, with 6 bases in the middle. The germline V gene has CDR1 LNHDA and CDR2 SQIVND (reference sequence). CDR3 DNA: TGTGCCAGTAGTATCGGGGTCACTGAAGCTTTCTTT. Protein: CASSIGVTEAFF.

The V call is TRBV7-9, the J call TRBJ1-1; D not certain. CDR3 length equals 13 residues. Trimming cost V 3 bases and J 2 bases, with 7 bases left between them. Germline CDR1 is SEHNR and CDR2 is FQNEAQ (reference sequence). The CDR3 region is CASSLSSNTEAFF. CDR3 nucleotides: TGTGCCAGCAGCTTGAGTAGTAACACTGAAGCTTTCTTT.

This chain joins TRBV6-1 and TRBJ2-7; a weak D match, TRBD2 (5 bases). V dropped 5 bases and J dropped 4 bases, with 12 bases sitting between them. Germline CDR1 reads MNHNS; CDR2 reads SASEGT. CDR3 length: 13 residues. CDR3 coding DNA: TGTGCCAGCAGTTTACCGGGAAGATACGAGCAGTACTTC. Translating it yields CASSLPGRYEQYF.

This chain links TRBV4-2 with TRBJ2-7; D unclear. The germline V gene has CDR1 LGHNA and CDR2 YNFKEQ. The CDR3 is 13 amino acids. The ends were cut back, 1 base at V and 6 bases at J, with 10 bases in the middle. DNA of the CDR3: TGTGCCAGCAGCCAAGGGCAGGCCAGCGAGCAGTACTTC. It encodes CASSQGQASEQYF.

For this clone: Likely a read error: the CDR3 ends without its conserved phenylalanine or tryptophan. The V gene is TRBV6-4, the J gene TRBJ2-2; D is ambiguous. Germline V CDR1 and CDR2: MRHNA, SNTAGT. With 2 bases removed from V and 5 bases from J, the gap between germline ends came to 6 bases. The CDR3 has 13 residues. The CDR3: CASSDRTTGELFL. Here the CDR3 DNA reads TGTGCCAGCAGTGACCGGACGACCGGGGAGCTGTTTCTT.

The CDR3 here is CASSLSGQASRSLHF. As DNA, the CDR3 is TGTGCCAGCAGCTTATCGGGACAGGCCTCTCGGTCCCTCCACTTT. The rearrangement joins TRBV7-2 to TRBJ1-6; 8 positions agree with TRBD1. There are 15 residues in the CDR3. CDR1 is SGHTA and CDR2 is FQGNSA in the germline V gene. The V segment lost 2 bases and the J segment 14 bases; nucleotides outside the gene matches: 11.

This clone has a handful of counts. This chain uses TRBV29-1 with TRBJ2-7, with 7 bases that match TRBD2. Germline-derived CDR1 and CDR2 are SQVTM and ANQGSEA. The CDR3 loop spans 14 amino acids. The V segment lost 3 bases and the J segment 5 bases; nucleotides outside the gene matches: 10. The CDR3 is CSVEGAGLGDEQYF. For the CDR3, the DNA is TGCAGCGTTGAGGGAGCGGGGCTGGGGGACGAGCAGTACTTC.

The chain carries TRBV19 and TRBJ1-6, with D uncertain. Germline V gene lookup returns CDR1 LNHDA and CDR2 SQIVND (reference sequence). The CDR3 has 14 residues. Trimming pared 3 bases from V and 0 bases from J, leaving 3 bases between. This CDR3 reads CASSISSYNSPLHF. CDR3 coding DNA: TGTGCCAGTAGTATCAGCTCCTATAATTCACCCCTCCACTTT.

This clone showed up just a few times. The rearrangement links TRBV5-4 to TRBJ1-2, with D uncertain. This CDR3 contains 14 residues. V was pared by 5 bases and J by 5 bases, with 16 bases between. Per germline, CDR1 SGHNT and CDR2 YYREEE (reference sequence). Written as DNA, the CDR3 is TGTGCCAGCAGGGCTGCTTTTGGGCGTTATGGCTACACCTTC. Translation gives CASRAAFGRYGYTF.

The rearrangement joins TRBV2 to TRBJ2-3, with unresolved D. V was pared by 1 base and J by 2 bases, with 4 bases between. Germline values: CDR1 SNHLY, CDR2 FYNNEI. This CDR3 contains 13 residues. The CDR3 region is CASSEGVTDTQYF. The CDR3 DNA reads TGTGCCAGCAGTGAAGGAGTCACAGATACGCAGTATTTT.

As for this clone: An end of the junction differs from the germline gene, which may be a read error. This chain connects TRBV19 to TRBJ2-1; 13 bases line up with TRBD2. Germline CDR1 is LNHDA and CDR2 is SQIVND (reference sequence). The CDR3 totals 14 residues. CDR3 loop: CASSSQTSGRPGVF. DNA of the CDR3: TGTGCCAGTAGTTCTCAGACTAGCGGGAGGCCTGGGGTCTTC.

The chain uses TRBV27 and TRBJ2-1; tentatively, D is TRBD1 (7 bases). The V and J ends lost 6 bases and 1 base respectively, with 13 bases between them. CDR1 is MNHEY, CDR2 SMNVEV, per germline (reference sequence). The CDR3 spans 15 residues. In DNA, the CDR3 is TGTGCCAGCAGGCGGGCAGGGGGGTCCTACAATGAGCAGTTCTTC. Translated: CASRRAGGSYNEQFF.

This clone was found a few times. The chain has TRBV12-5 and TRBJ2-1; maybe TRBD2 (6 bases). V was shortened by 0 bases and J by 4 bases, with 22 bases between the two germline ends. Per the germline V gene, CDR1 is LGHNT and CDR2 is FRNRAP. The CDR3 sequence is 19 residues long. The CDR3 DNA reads TGTGCTAGTGGTTTGGTACTGGGGGACCTCCGTGGAGGGTACAATGAGCAGTTCTTC. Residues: CASGLVLGDLRGGYNEQFF.

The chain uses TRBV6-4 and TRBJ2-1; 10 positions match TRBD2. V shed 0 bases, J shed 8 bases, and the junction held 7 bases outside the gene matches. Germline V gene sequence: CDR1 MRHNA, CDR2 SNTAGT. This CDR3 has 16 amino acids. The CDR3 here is CASSDSMASGSHEQFF. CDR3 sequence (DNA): TGTGCCAGCAGTGACTCGATGGCTAGCGGGAGTCATGAGCAGTTCTTC.

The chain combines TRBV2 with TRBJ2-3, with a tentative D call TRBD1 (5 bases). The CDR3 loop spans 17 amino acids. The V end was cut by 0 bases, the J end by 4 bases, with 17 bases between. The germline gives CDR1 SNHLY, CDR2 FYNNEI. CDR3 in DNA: TGTGCCAGCAGTGAAGCGCTTGGTAGGGGTCGATCAGATACGCAGTATTTT. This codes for CASSEALGRGRSDTQYF.

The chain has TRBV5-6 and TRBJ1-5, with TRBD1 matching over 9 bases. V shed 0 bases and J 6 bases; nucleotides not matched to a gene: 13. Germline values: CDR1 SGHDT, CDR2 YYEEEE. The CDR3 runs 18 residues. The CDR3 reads CASSLAVDRGYSGQPQHF. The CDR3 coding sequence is TGTGCCAGCAGCTTGGCCGTGGACAGGGGATATTCCGGTCAGCCCCAGCATTTT.

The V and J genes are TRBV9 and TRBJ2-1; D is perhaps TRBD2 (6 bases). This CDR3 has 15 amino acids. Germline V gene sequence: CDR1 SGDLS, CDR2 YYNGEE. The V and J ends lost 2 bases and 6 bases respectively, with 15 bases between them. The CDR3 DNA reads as TGTGCCAGCAGCGTGTATCTAGCGTCATTCAATGAGCAGTTCTTC. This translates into CASSVYLASFNEQFF.

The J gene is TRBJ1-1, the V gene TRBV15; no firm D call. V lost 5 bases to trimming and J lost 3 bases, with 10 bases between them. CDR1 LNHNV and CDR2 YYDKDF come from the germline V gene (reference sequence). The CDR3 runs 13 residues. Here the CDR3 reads CATSPRYDTEAFF. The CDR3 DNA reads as TGTGCCACCAGCCCTCGGTATGACACTGAAGCTTTCTTT.

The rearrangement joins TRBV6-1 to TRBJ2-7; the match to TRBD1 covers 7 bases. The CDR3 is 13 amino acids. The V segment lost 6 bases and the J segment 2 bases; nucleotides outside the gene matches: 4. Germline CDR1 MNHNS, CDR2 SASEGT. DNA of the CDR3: TGTGCCAGCAGCCCCGGGACAGCCTACGAGCAGTACTTC. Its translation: CASSPGTAYEQYF.

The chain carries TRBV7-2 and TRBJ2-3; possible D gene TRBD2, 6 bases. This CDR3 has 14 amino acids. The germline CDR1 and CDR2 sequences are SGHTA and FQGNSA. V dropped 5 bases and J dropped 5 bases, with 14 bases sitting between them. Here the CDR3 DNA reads TGTGCCAGCAGCGCTACCGGAGGGCTAGATACGCAGTATTTT. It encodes CASSATGGLDTQYF.

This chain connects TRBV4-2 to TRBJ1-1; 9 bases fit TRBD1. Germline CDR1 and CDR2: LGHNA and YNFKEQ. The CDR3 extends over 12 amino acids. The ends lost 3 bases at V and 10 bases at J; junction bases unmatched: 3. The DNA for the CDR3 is TGTGCCAGCAGCCACCAGACAGGGGGAGCTTTCTTT. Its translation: CASSHQTGGAFF.